Each of the 10 T cell receptor beta chains below was sequenced from the same sample in a study of molecular identifiers for immune sequencing clone quantification (dated by TCRdb to 2017 to 2018). The library was prepared using PCR. The instrument given in TCRdb is NextSeq 500. Clones were called with MiXCR by TCRdb after fastp trimmed the public reads at Q25, and only in-frame beta chains were retained. Every CDR3 protein is listed once, alongside the most common genes and DNA of its rows. A total of about 630,000 distinct CDR3 sequences appear in this sample, about 25% of them only once. The ten largest clonotypes hold 0.78% of the sample. Sequenced sample: naive CD8+ T cells from blood, with Jurkat cell RNA spiked in. The intended sense of this specimen's cell subset or site label: FACS-sorted CD8+CD4-CCR7+CD45RA+ naive T cells. Receptors were obtained from a human donor in good health. Some libraries in this study had Jurkat cell RNA spiked in.

The chain recombines TRBV6-2 or TRBV6-3 with TRBJ2-7; 7 bases fit TRBD1. CDR3 length: 14 amino acids. Germline lookup yields CDR1 MNHEY and CDR2 SVGEGT. V shed 2 bases, J shed 4 bases, and the junction held 5 bases outside the gene matches. Written as DNA, the CDR3 is TGTGCCAGCAGTTACCAAGGGGGACAGTACGAGCAGTACTTC. It yields the protein CASSYQGGQYEQYF.

This clonotype was seen more than once but under ten times. The rearrangement links TRBV4-3 to TRBJ2-7; D remains ambiguous. This CDR3 spans 14 amino acids. Looked up from germline, CDR1 is LGHNA and CDR2 is YSLEER. V lost 4 bases, J lost 0 bases, and 10 bases lay in between. The CDR3, as DNA: TGCGCCAGCAGCCGCGACCAGCGCTCCTACGAGCAGTACTTC. The encoded protein is CASSRDQRSYEQYF.

This clonotype was counted ten times or more. The rearrangement joins TRBV28 to TRBJ2-7; 9 bases map to TRBD1. The germline V gene has CDR1 MDHEN and CDR2 SYDVKM. The CDR3 consists of 14 residues. V shed 3 bases and J 6 bases; nucleotides not matched to a gene: 6. CDR3 sequence reads: CASSFRGQGSEQYF. The CDR3, as DNA: TGTGCCAGCAGTTTTCGGGGACAGGGCTCCGAGCAGTACTTC.

This clonotype has a handful of counts. The rearrangement joins TRBV20-1 to TRBJ2-7; no clear D. CDR3 length equals 14 residues. The germline V gene encodes CDR1 DFQATT and CDR2 SNEGSKA (reference sequence). V was shortened by 4 bases and J by 1 base, with 14 bases between the two germline ends. CDR3 sequence (DNA): TGCAGTGCTAATAACTGGCAGGATTCCTACGAGCAGTACTTC. As protein: CSANNWQDSYEQYF.

With respect to this clonotype: The junction and the germline gene differ at one end; a read error may be behind it. The V and J genes are TRBV19 and TRBJ1-5, with D uncertain. In germline, CDR1 is LNHDA, CDR2 SQIVND (reference sequence). The CDR3 is made up of 12 amino acids. CDR3 bases: TGTGCCAGTATGCAAGGGCTTCAGCCCAAGCATTTT. Amino acids: CASMQGLQPKHF.

This clonotype occurred a few times. This could be a read error, since a much larger clone is one nucleotide away. The chain has TRBV7-9 and TRBJ1-1; D unclear. The germline V gene encodes CDR1 SEHNR and CDR2 FQNEAQ (reference sequence). The length of the CDR3 is 14 residues. CDR3 DNA: TGTGCCAGCAGCTTATCGGACGCGGGCAATGAAGCTCTCTTT. It codes for CASSLSDAGNEALF.

The chain uses TRBV19 and TRBJ1-1; D gene ambiguous. From germline, CDR1 is LNHDA and CDR2 SQIVND (reference sequence). Trimming shortened V by 4 bases and J by 4 bases, and 10 bases separated the two germline ends. This CDR3 is 13 amino acids long. The CDR3 spells CASSRSAITEAFF. For the CDR3, the DNA is TGTGCCAGTAGTAGATCCGCGATCACTGAAGCTTTCTTT.

On this clonotype: It may be a read error: a sequence one base away is much more abundant. The gene calls are TRBV20-1 and TRBJ2-7; no firm D call. CDR3 length: 12 residues. CDR1 is DFQATT and CDR2 is SNEGSKA in the germline V gene (reference sequence). CDR3 region: CRIPTGDYEQYF. The CDR3 bases are TGCAGGATTCCCACCGGAGACTACGAGCAGTACTTC.

Many counts were recorded for this clonotype. The rearrangement uses TRBV7-9 and TRBJ2-7; D unresolved. The germline V gene has CDR1 SEHNR and CDR2 FQNEAQ (reference sequence). This CDR3 has 16 amino acids. The V gene lost 4 bases and the J gene lost 0 bases, with 16 bases spanning the gap. CDR3 region: CASSSAVQTSSYEQYF. As DNA, the CDR3 is TGTGCCAGCAGCTCTGCGGTACAGACAAGCTCCTACGAGCAGTACTTC.

This clonotype was detected many times. The gene calls are TRBV7-6 and TRBJ2-2; no clear D. The germline V gene encodes CDR1 SGHVS and CDR2 FNYEAQ. CDR3 length equals 13 residues. V was trimmed by 5 bases and J by 4 bases, leaving 8 bases between them. CDR3 nucleotides: TGTGCCAGCAGCCCCCCGGCCACCGGGGAGCTGTTTTTT. It specifies CASSPPATGELFF.